This passage covers 24 T cell receptor beta chains from one sample sequenced in a study of post-analysis software for immune sequencing data. Unique molecular identifiers tagged the TCR beta cDNA libraries. TCRdb analysed the PCR reads with MiXCR anew, one entry per CDR3 protein. The top ten hold 13% of the sample, which has 380,000 or so distinct CDR3 sequences, less than 40% seen once. No antigen has been identified for these receptors. General study points: Relative to controls, patients had roughly five TRBV segments at higher frequency, with TRBV5-6, TRBV5-1 and TRBV20-1 among these.

Sequencing was carried out using blood. The receptors were sampled from a girl aged 10-17 years with multiple sclerosis.

The gene calls are TRBV7-9 and TRBJ1-2, with D unclear. CDR3 length: 13 residues. Looked up from germline, CDR1 is SEHNR and CDR2 is FQNEAQ (reference sequence). V was cut by 5 bases and J by 4 bases, with 11 bases left in between. CDR3: CASSLGERYGYTF. CDR3 nucleotide sequence: TGTGCCAGCAGCCTCGGGGAGCGCTATGGCTACACCTTC.

This clonotype was seen more than once but under ten times. This chain connects TRBV5-6 to TRBJ2-1; 7 bases map to TRBD1. The CDR3 is 15 residues long. Germline CDR1 reads SGHDT; CDR2 reads YYEEEE. V shed 5 bases, J shed 5 bases, and the junction held 10 bases outside the gene matches. CDR3 in DNA: TGTGCCAGCAGGCCCCGGGACAGACACAACAATGAGCAGTTCTTC. Encoded protein: CASRPRDRHNNEQFF. Full variable domain (missing parts from reference TRBV5-6 and TRBJ2-1): DAGVTQSPTHLIKTRGQQVTLRCSPKSGHDTVSWYQQALGQGPQFIFQYYEEEERQRGNFPDRFSGHQFPNYSSELNVNALLLGDSALYLCASRPRDRHNNEQFFGPGTRLTVL.

With respect to this clonotype: A much more abundant neighbour one base away suggests this may be a read error. V is TRBV7-2 and J is TRBJ2-1, with TRBD2 matching over 13 bases. CDR1 and CDR2 (germline): SGHTA, FQGNSA. The junction had 2 bases not matched to a gene; V was cut back by 3 bases and J by 6 bases. There are 15 residues in the CDR3. CDR3 region: CASSFRTSGSNEQFF. In DNA form, the CDR3 reads TGTGCCAGCAGCTTCCGGACTAGCGGGAGCAATGAGCAGTTCTTC.

The V call is TRBV20-1, the J call TRBJ2-7, with D unresolved. CDR3 length equals 14 residues. Germline V gene lookup returns CDR1 DFQATT and CDR2 SNEGSKA (reference sequence). Trimming left V 3 bases short and J 2 bases short, with 14 bases between. CDR3 coding DNA: TGCAGTGCTAGTGCGCCTGCAATTGCCTACGAGCAGTACTTC. Protein: CSASAPAIAYEQYF.

The genes are TRBV3-1 and TRBJ2-5; tentative D call: TRBD2 (6 bases). V dropped 5 bases and J dropped 3 bases, with 13 bases sitting between them. The CDR3 spans 14 residues. Germline CDR1 is LGHDT and CDR2 is YNNKEL (reference sequence). CDR3 protein: CASSSLAFKETQYF. The DNA of the CDR3 is TGTGCCAGCAGCTCCCTAGCGTTTAAAGAGACCCAGTACTTC.

This clonotype turned up a few times. V is TRBV7-3 and J is TRBJ2-3; D gene uncertain. The CDR3 consists of 15 residues. Trimming removed 2 bases at V and 4 bases at J, with 13 bases between. Germline CDR1 SGHTA, CDR2 FQGTGA. The CDR3, as DNA: TGTGCCAGCAGCTTAGTCGGGTCACAATCAGATACGCAGTATTTT. It encodes CASSLVGSQSDTQYF.

This sequence joins TRBV6-6 and TRBJ1-6; D is unresolved. V was pared by 5 bases and J by 14 bases, with 19 bases between. The CDR3 consists of 14 residues. Germline CDR1 MNHNY, CDR2 SVGAGI (reference sequence). The CDR3 loop reads CASSLGSLDGTLHF. The CDR3 region has the DNA TGTGCCAGCAGTCTGGGTTCCCTCGACGGGACCCTCCACTTT.

Turning to this clonotype: This may arise from a read error, as a much more abundant clone is one base away. The chain has TRBV29-1 and TRBJ1-2; 9 nucleotides agree with TRBD1. Trimming removed 7 bases from V and 6 bases from J; junction bases left unmatched: 9. This CDR3 has 13 amino acids. Germline values: CDR1 SQVTM, CDR2 ANQGSEA. The DNA of the CDR3 is TGCAGCGGGGAGTCCCGGGACAGGGATGGCTACACCTTC. This gives the protein CSGESRDRDGYTF.

This clonotype has a handful of counts. This sequence joins TRBV6-5 and TRBJ1-1, with a weak D call TRBD1 (6 bases). CDR1 is MNHEY and CDR2 is SVGAGI in the germline V gene. This CDR3 spans 15 amino acids. Trimming shortened V by 2 bases and J by 2 bases, and 12 bases separated the two germline ends. CDR3 sequence: CASSYVGGHNTEAFF. The CDR3 region has the DNA TGTGCCAGCAGTTACGTTGGGGGACATAACACTGAAGCTTTCTTT.

This clonotype came up a few times. The genes are TRBV9 and TRBJ2-3; D gene uncertain. CDR3 length equals 12 residues. The ends were cut back, 0 bases at V and 5 bases at J, with 4 bases in the middle. CDR1 is SGDLS, CDR2 YYNGEE, per germline. CDR3 bases: TGTGCCAGCAGCGTAGGGAGAGATACGCAGTATTTT. Translating gives CASSVGRDTQYF.

This clonotype has a handful of counts. The chain recombines TRBV10-3 with TRBJ2-3; D is ambiguous. Germline assignment: CDR1 ENHRY and CDR2 SYGVKD. Trimming stripped 0 bases from V and 2 bases from J, with 6 bases between. The CDR3 length is 14 residues. The CDR3 region has the DNA TGTGCCATCAGTGAGTCACCAGCCACAGATACGCAGTATTTT. Its translation: CAISESPATDTQYF.

The table lists this clonotype with a few counts. The chain joins TRBV2 to TRBJ2-3; D remains unclear. This CDR3 contains 12 residues. V dropped 8 bases and J dropped 1 base, with 7 bases sitting between them. The germline V gene has CDR1 SNHLY and CDR2 FYNNEI. CDR3 bases: TGTGCCAGCGTACAGCGCACAGATACGCAGTATTTT. This encodes CASVQRTDTQYF.

This sequence joins TRBV20-1 and TRBJ2-1; D call uncertain. The CDR3 contains 13 residues. The germline V gene has CDR1 DFQATT and CDR2 SNEGSKA (reference sequence). The germline V and J ends were trimmed by 5 bases and 6 bases, with 14 bases remaining between them. This chain's CDR3 is CSAQDPNLNEQFF. CDR3 bases: TGCAGTGCTCAGGACCCAAACCTCAATGAGCAGTTCTTC.

The chain carries TRBV12-3 or TRBV12-4 and TRBJ1-5; 8 positions agree with TRBD1. The CDR3 covers 14 residues. V was clipped by 5 bases and J by 8 bases; unmatched bases: 8. CDR3 DNA sequence: TGTGCCAGCAGTGCGGACAGGGTAAGGAAGCCCCAGCATTTT. The encoded protein is CASSADRVRKPQHF.

This clonotype has at least ten counts. V usage is TRBV7-9 and J usage is TRBJ2-3; D gene uncertain. The CDR3 extends over 12 amino acids. Germline V gene data show CDR1 as SEHNR and CDR2 as FQNEAQ (reference sequence). Trimming removed 5 bases at V and 1 base at J, with 4 bases between. The CDR3 DNA is TGTGCCAGCAGCCCTGGCACAGATACGCAGTATTTT. It codes for CASSPGTDTQYF.

The chain recombines TRBV5-1 with TRBJ2-5, with D possibly called TRBD1 or TRBD2 (5 bases each). Germline V gene data show CDR1 as SGHRS and CDR2 as YFSETQ. Trimming pared 4 bases from V and 2 bases from J, leaving 12 bases between. The CDR3 is 14 residues long. CDR3 in amino acids: CASSRPGTQETQYF. The CDR3 DNA sequence: TGCGCCAGCAGCCGTCCCGGGACGCAAGAGACCCAGTACTTC.

Worth noting for this clonotype: A junction end diverges from the germline sequence, so it may reflect a read error. The V and J genes are TRBV24-1 and TRBJ2-1, with 8 bases lining up with TRBD2. CDR1 is KGHDR, CDR2 SFDVKD, per germline. CDR3 length: 13 amino acids. In DNA, the CDR3 is TGTGCCTCCAGCGGGGGCCGGTGGAGTGAGCAGTTCTTC. This gives the protein CASSGGRWSEQFF.

The V call is TRBV14, the J call TRBJ2-1, with TRBD2 matching over 7 bases. The germline V gene has CDR1 SGHDN and CDR2 FVKESK. The CDR3 sequence is 20 residues long. The trim removed 0 bases at V and 0 bases at J, leaving 14 bases unmatched. CDR3 bases: TGTGCCAGCAGCCAAGAGGGCCGGGGGGTTCTGTTCAGCTCCTACAATGAGCAGTTCTTC. Its protein is CASSQEGRGVLFSSYNEQFF.

This clonotype was picked up many times. J is TRBJ2-7 and V is TRBV6-1; D is unresolved. Looked up from germline, CDR1 is MNHNS and CDR2 is SASEGT. V was shortened by 6 bases and J by 0 bases, with 12 bases between the two germline ends. CDR3 length: 14 amino acids. CDR3 DNA sequence: TGTGCCAGCAGCTCCGAGAGGATCTCCTACGAGCAGTACTTC. Protein product: CASSSERISYEQYF.

The CDR3 DNA reads as TGTGCCAGCAGCCGCGCCGGACTAGCGGGAGAAGCAGATACGCAGTATTTT. This sequence encodes CASSRAGLAGEADTQYF. This rearrangement joins TRBV6-1 to TRBJ2-3; 13 bases are a match to TRBD2. This CDR3 has 17 amino acids. CDR1 MNHNS and CDR2 SASEGT come from the germline V gene. V gave up 6 bases and J gave up 4 bases; unmatched junction bases: 10.

The chain couples TRBV14 to TRBJ2-1; D is perhaps TRBD2 (5 bases). V was clipped by 5 bases and J by 10 bases, with 18 bases between them. The germline V gene has CDR1 SGHDN and CDR2 FVKESK. CDR3 length: 14 amino acids. This CDR3 is CASSTVSGFGEQFF. The CDR3 bases are TGTGCCAGCAGCACAGTCAGCGGCTTCGGGGAGCAGTTCTTC.

CDR3: CASSFWDSYEQYF. Here the CDR3 DNA reads TGTGCCAGCAGCTTCTGGGACTCCTACGAGCAGTACTTC. This chain links TRBV5-6 with TRBJ2-7; D unclear. The CDR3 sequence is 13 residues long. Trimming took off 2 bases at V and 0 bases at J, with 6 bases between the two ends. Germline V gives CDR1 SGHDT, CDR2 YYEEEE. Drawing the rest from reference TRBV5-6 and TRBJ2-7, the complete variable domain is DAGVTQSPTHLIKTRGQQVTLRCSPKSGHDTVSWYQQALGQGPQFIFQYYEEEERQRGNFPDRFSGHQFPNYSSELNVNALLLGDSALYLCASSFWDSYEQYFGPGTRLTVT.

The V gene is TRBV7-2, the J gene TRBJ2-4; 11 bases match TRBD1. The V gene's germline CDR1 is SGHTA and CDR2 FQGNSA. CDR3 length: 15 amino acids. The junction had 3 bases not matched to a gene; V was cut back by 3 bases and J by 5 bases. In DNA form, the CDR3 reads TGTGCCAGCAGCTTCGGGACAGGGGGTGAAAACATTCAGTACTTC. It yields the protein CASSFGTGGENIQYF.

This clonotype came up a few times. The chain couples TRBV5-1 to TRBJ2-7, with 7 nucleotides matching TRBD1. This CDR3 comprises 17 residues. V shed 4 bases and J 0 bases; nucleotides not matched to a gene: 13. Germline lookup yields CDR1 SGHRS and CDR2 YFSETQ. The DNA of the CDR3 is TGCGCCAGCAGCCCACAACCGTCCGACAGGGTCTCCTACGAGCAGTACTTC. As protein: CASSPQPSDRVSYEQYF.